This TCR beta chain was identified in a study of control samples from healthy donors and cancer patients. The CDR3 spans 14 residues. The germline V gene has CDR1 MNHEY and CDR2 SVGAGI. V dropped 5 bases and J dropped 1; count of bases not matched to a gene: 3. Sequencing was performed with immunoSEQ multiplex PCR; in TCRdb, only in-frame clones are kept and a portion is missing. In the table there are 75,000 to 100,000 clones, more than 75% of which are singletons. This clonotype was sampled from a man between 60 and 70 years old in good health. The gene calls are TRBV6-5 and TRBJ2-7; 9 bases line up with TRBD2. Sequencing was performed on blood. CDR3 protein: CASSPSGASYEQYF. CDR3 in DNA: TGTGCCAGCAGTCCTAGCGGGGCATCCTACGAGCAGTACTTC.